The next 20 T cell receptor beta chains were all read from a single sample in a study of blood T cell repertoires in COVID-19. The method was immunoSEQ multiplex PCR; TCRdb's version includes in-frame clones alone and lacks a portion of them. The sample contains 200,000 to 250,000 clones, roughly 90% of which appear only once. The specimen was PBMCs or T cells enriched from blood (not recorded which). The receptors derive from a man aged 25-45 years who had been exposed to COVID-19.

The V call is TRBV30, the J call TRBJ1-1; D may be TRBD1 (6 bases). Deletions cut 2 bases from V and 6 bases from J, with 13 bases between. Germline V gene lookup returns CDR1 GTSNPN and CDR2 SVGIG (reference sequence). The CDR3 length is 13 residues. CDR3 region: CAWSTGTFSEAFF. DNA of the CDR3: TGTGCCTGGAGTACAGGGACCTTCTCTGAAGCTTTCTTT. The whole variable domain, remainder taken from reference TRBV30 and TRBJ1-1, is SQTIHQWPATLVQPVGSPLSLECTVEGTSNPNLYWYRQAAGRGLQLLFYSVGIGQISSEVPQNLSASRPQDRQFILSSKKLLLSDSGFYLCAWSTGTFSEAFFGQGTRLTVV.

This rearrangement joins TRBV6-5 to TRBJ1-4; 7 positions agree with TRBD1. Germline assignment: CDR1 MNHEY and CDR2 SVGAGI. J gave up 7 bases and V 6 bases, and 11 bases lay outside the gene matches. This CDR3 comprises 15 residues. CDR3 protein: CASSYGAGDSEKLFF. The CDR3 nucleotides are TGTGCCAGCAGCTATGGTGCCGGGGACAGTGAAAAACTGTTTTTT.

The chain employs TRBV6-5 and TRBJ1-5; maybe TRBD1 (6 bases). V was clipped by 7 bases and J by 4 bases, with 11 bases between them. Germline V CDR1 and CDR2: MNHEY, SVGAGI. There are 13 residues in the CDR3. The CDR3 spells CASNRDGNQPQHF. The DNA of the CDR3 is TGTGCCAGCAACAGGGACGGTAATCAGCCCCAGCATTTT.

The chain is built from TRBV10-3 and TRBJ2-1, with a weak D call TRBD1 (6 bases). This CDR3 region has 12 residues. CDR1 and CDR2 from the germline V gene are ENHRY and SYGVKD. With 6 bases removed from V and 7 bases from J, the gap between germline ends came to 10 bases. CDR3 DNA sequence: TGTGCCATCAGAGTCGGACAGAATGAGCAGTTCTTC. Its translation: CAIRVGQNEQFF.

The J gene is TRBJ1-5, the V gene TRBV2; 10 bases align to TRBD1. The CDR3 contains 16 residues. J was trimmed by 7 bases and V by 3 bases; bases with no gene match: 9. Germline lookup yields CDR1 SNHLY and CDR2 FYNNEI. CDR3 sequence (DNA): TGTGCCAGCAGTGATAGGGACAGGGGAGTAGGGCAGCCCCAGCATTTT. It codes for CASSDRDRGVGQPQHF.

V is TRBV24-1 and J is TRBJ2-1; TRBD2 matches 10 bases. V gave up 7 bases and J gave up 7 bases; unmatched junction bases: 9. CDR3 size: 15 residues. Germline CDR1 and CDR2: KGHDR and SFDVKD. The CDR3 protein is CATSESGGAGNEQFF. The CDR3 DNA follows: TGTGCCACCAGCGAGAGCGGGGGGGCTGGGAATGAGCAGTTCTTC.

The chain couples TRBV18 to TRBJ2-2, with TRBD2 matching over 11 bases. Looked up from germline, CDR1 is KGHSH and CDR2 is LQKENI. The CDR3 sequence is 16 residues long. V shed 4 bases, J shed 3 bases, and the junction held 4 bases outside the gene matches. CDR3: CASSQTSGGYTGELFF. CDR3 coding DNA: TGTGCCAGCTCACAAACTAGCGGGGGATACACCGGGGAGCTGTTTTTT. Together with reference TRBV18 and TRBJ2-2, the CDR3 gives the full variable domain: NAGVMQNPRHLVRRRGQEARLRCSPMKGHSHVYWYRQLPEEGLKFMVYLQKENIIDESGMPKERFSAEFPKEGPSILRIQQVVRGDSAAYFCASSQTSGGYTGELFFGEGSRLTVL.

This chain uses TRBV19 with TRBJ2-6, with D perhaps matching TRBD2 (6 bases). In germline, CDR1 is LNHDA, CDR2 SQIVND (reference sequence). The CDR3 is 16 amino acids. Trimming left V 4 bases short and J 1 base short, with 11 bases between. The CDR3 region is CASSTRRGSGANVLTF. In nucleotides, the CDR3 is TGTGCCAGTAGTACCCGTCGGGGGTCTGGGGCCAACGTCCTGACTTTC.

This chain uses TRBV4-1 with TRBJ1-2, with TRBD1 matching 8 bases. The CDR3 covers 16 residues. In germline, CDR1 is MGHRA, CDR2 YSYEKL. After removal of 4 bases from V and 6 bases from J, the junction contained 13 bases not matched to a gene. CDR3 sequence: CASSLTGQATSNGYTF. For the CDR3, the DNA is TGCGCCAGCAGCCTAACGGGACAGGCAACCTCGAATGGCTACACCTTC.

The J gene is TRBJ2-6, the V gene TRBV5-1; the D gene is possibly TRBD2 (5 bases). The CDR3 loop spans 17 amino acids. CDR1 SGHRS and CDR2 YFSETQ come from the germline V gene. The V end was cut by 4 bases, the J end by 0 bases, with 14 bases between. The DNA for the CDR3 is TGCGCCAGCAGCCCCCGGGGAAGGGTCTCTGGGGCCAACGTCCTGACTTTC. Its protein product is CASSPRGRVSGANVLTF. The variable domain in full, completed from reference TRBV5-1 and TRBJ2-6, reads KAGVTQTPRYLIKTRGQQVTLSCSPISGHRSVSWYQQTPGQGLQFLFEYFSETQRNKGNFPGRFSGRQFSNSRSEMNVSTLELGDSALYLCASSPRGRVSGANVLTFGAGSRLTVL.

The chain joins TRBV7-2 to TRBJ2-3; 7 bases match TRBD1. The CDR3 runs 17 residues. With 1 base clipped from V and 1 base from J, the junction kept 8 bases outside the gene matches. CDR1 and CDR2 (germline): SGHTA, FQGNSA. The CDR3 protein is CASSLVATGSGTDTQYF. Here the CDR3 DNA reads TGTGCCAGCAGCTTAGTCGCGACAGGGAGCGGCACAGATACGCAGTATTTT.

The rearrangement joins TRBV4-1 to TRBJ1-6, with a tentative D call TRBD1 (6 bases). Germline assignment: CDR1 MGHRA and CDR2 YSYEKL. Trimming removed 4 bases from V and 5 bases from J, with 12 bases in between. This CDR3 has 15 amino acids. CDR3 DNA: TGCGCCAGCAGCCTAACCGACAGGAATAATTCACCCCTCCACTTT. This encodes CASSLTDRNNSPLHF.

V and J are TRBV7-2 and TRBJ1-2; a weak D match, TRBD1 (5 bases). The CDR3 length is 14 residues. Looked up from germline, CDR1 is SGHTA and CDR2 is FQGNSA. The V end lost 6 bases, the J end lost 8 bases, and 19 bases lay between the germline ends. The CDR3 loop reads CASRPSGGLGGYTF. The CDR3, as DNA: TGTGCCAGCAGACCATCCGGGGGATTGGGAGGCTACACCTTC.

This chain links TRBV5-8 with TRBJ1-2; 7 bases fit TRBD1. Germline V gene data show CDR1 as SGHTS and CDR2 as YDEGEE. V lost 9 bases, J lost 8 bases, and 7 bases stayed unmatched. The CDR3 has 11 residues. CDR3 nucleotides: TGTGCCACCTCACAGGGGTGGGGCTACACCTTC. Translating gives CATSQGWGYTF.

The gene calls are TRBV2 and TRBJ2-5, with 8 nucleotides matching TRBD1. V lost 5 bases to trimming and J lost 4 bases; unmatched junction nucleotides: 6. Looked up from germline, CDR1 is SNHLY and CDR2 is FYNNEI. The CDR3 extends over 14 amino acids. CDR3 nucleotide sequence: TGTGCCAGCAGTAACCAGGGGGCAAGAGAGACCCAGTACTTC. This encodes CASSNQGARETQYF. Filled out from reference TRBV2 and TRBJ2-5, the complete variable domain reads EPEVTQTPSHQVTQMGQEVILRCVPISNHLYFYWYRQILGQKVEFLVSFYNNEISEKSEIFDDQFSVERPDGSNFTLKIRSTKLEDSAMYFCASSNQGARETQYFGPGTRLLVL.

The chain joins TRBV4-2 to TRBJ2-1; D is perhaps TRBD2 (5 bases). The CDR3 is made up of 16 amino acids. With 0 bases removed from V and 7 bases from J, the gap between germline ends came to 16 bases. Looked up from germline, CDR1 is LGHNA and CDR2 is YNFKEQ. The CDR3, as DNA: TGTGCCAGCAGCCAAGATCCAACTAGTAGGTTGAATGAGCAGTTCTTC. Protein sequence: CASSQDPTSRLNEQFF.

V and J are TRBV13 and TRBJ1-4, with 10 nucleotides matching TRBD1. J gave up 4 bases and V 4 bases, and 3 bases lay outside the gene matches. The CDR3 covers 15 residues. The germline CDR1 and CDR2 sequences are PRHDT and FYEKMQ (reference sequence). The CDR3 reads CASSSRTGGNEKLFF. In DNA form, the CDR3 reads TGTGCCAGCAGCTCTCGGACAGGGGGTAATGAAAAACTGTTTTTT.

This chain uses TRBV5-5 with TRBJ2-7; possibly TRBD1 for D (6 bases). V gave up 4 bases and J gave up 4 bases, with 15 bases separating them. Per the germline V gene, CDR1 is SGHKS and CDR2 is YYEKEE (reference sequence). This CDR3 contains 14 residues. CDR3 amino acids: CASSQPGQQYEQYF. DNA for the CDR3: TGTGCCAGCAGCCAACCAGGACAGCAATACGAGCAGTACTTC. Complete variable domain (other parts from reference TRBV5-5 and TRBJ2-7): DAGVTQSPTHLIKTRGQQVTLRCSPISGHKSVSWYQQVLGQGPQFIFQYYEKEERGRGNFPDRFSARQFPNYSSELNVNALLLGDSALYLCASSQPGQQYEQYFGPGTRLTVT.

This clone has only one observation. J is TRBJ2-3 and V is TRBV6-2 or TRBV6-3; 8 bases align to TRBD2. CDR3 length equals 13 residues. The V gene end was trimmed by 6 bases and the J gene end by 4 bases; junction bases not matched to a gene: 3. Germline CDR1 is MNHEY and CDR2 is SVGEGT. This CDR3 reads CASSGLAADTQYF. CDR3 coding DNA: TGTGCCAGCAGCGGACTAGCAGCAGATACGCAGTATTTT.

This chain links TRBV7-2 with TRBJ1-4; possible D gene TRBD1, 5 bases. The germline V gene encodes CDR1 SGHTA and CDR2 FQGNSA. The CDR3 contains 14 residues. Deletions cut 5 bases from V and 4 bases from J, with 11 bases between. CDR3 sequence reads: CASSQGVFNEKLFF. The DNA of the CDR3 is TGTGCCAGCAGCCAAGGGGTATTTAATGAAAAACTGTTTTTT. The complete variable domain, with remaining parts taken from reference TRBV7-2 and TRBJ1-4, reads GAGVSQSPSNKVTEKGKDVELRCDPISGHTALYWYRQSLGQGLEFLIYFQGNSAPDKSGLPSDRFSAERTGGSVSTLTIQRTQQEDSAVYLCASSQGVFNEKLFFGSGTQLSVL.